This TCR beta chain came from a study of breast tumors, draining lymph nodes, adjacent tissues. Broader study findings: Compared with lymph nodes, tumors were less diverse; compared with nontumor tissue, more. The data were judged consistent with most tumor T cells coming from lymph node and expanding in tumor. Luminal-like breast cancer showed significantly higher tumor–nontumor repertoire similarity than basal-like.

One entry per CDR3 protein, called by TCRdb with MiXCR from the multiplex PCR reads. The sample includes more than 50,000 distinct CDR3 sequences, approximately 57% of them seen just once. This clonotype came up a few times. What it recognizes is unknown. The material sequenced was breast tumor tissue. This sequence was found in a female donor with breast cancer. Some clones in this sample may be carry-over from other donors' samples.

The CDR3 spells CSASRVGGWETQHF. DNA for the CDR3: TGCAGTGCTAGCCGGGTGGGGGGCTGGGAGACCCAGCATTTT. The gene calls are TRBV20-1 and TRBJ1-5, with D perhaps matching TRBD1 (6 bases). Germline values: CDR1 DFQATT, CDR2 SNEGSKA (reference sequence). The CDR3 is 14 amino acids. V was pared by 3 bases and J by 11 bases, with 20 bases between.